These T cell receptor beta chains were read from a single sample in a study of fetal regulatory T cell absence and autoimmunity. Method: immunoSEQ multiplex PCR; TCRdb's copy keeps in-frame clones and lacks some. The sample carries around 100,000 clones, about 78% recorded once. The sample consisted of pancreas tissue. The receptors shown here come from a male donor with IPEX syndrome. CDR3s include the opening cysteine and the closing phenylalanine or tryptophan. A D gene is named only where the DNA matches it firmly. Clone size is not always given. Where it is, it says once, few, many or a class for expanded clones.

size	V	D	J	CDR3	DNA
-	TRBV11-3	TRBD1	TRBJ1-1	CASSLAPGQGPGWEF	TGTGCCAGCAGCTTAGCTCCGGGACAGGGGCCCGGGTGGGAATTT
-	TRBV5-1	TRBD1	TRBJ1-1	CASSSQPRDRASMNTEAFF	TGCGCCAGCAGCTCCCAACCCCGGGACAGGGCAAGCATGAACACTGAAGCTTTCTTT
-	TRBV11-2	TRBD2	TRBJ2-1	CASSLLAGAYNEQFF	TGTGCCAGCAGCTTACTAGCGGGAGCCTACAATGAGCAGTTCTTC
-	TRBV6-5	-	TRBJ2-3	CASSYTGPGGMHTQYF	TGTGCCAGCAGTTATACCGGGCCAGGGGGGATGCATACGCAGTATTTT
-	TRBV13	TRBD2	TRBJ2-4	CASSLRLAGAKNIQYF	TGTGCCAGCAGCTTAAGGCTAGCGGGAGCCAAAAACATTCAGTACTTC
once	TRBV7-9	-	TRBJ2-5	CASSLAVWETQYF	TGTGCCAGCAGCTTAGCCGTTTGGGAGACCCAGTACTTC
once	TRBV7-8	TRBD1	TRBJ2-7	CASSSLKGALSSYEQYF	TGTGCCAGCAGCTCCCTCAAGGGGGCCCTAAGCTCCTACGAGCAGTACTTC
-	TRBV27	-	TRBJ2-5	CASSPQDLYQETQYF	TGTGCCAGCAGTCCCCAGGACCTGTACCAAGAGACCCAGTACTTC
-	TRBV15	TRBD2	TRBJ2-3	CATSDPSGGVEDTQYF	TGTGCCACCAGCGACCCTAGCGGGGGGGTTGAAGATACGCAGTATTTT
-	TRBV29-1	-	TRBJ1-1	CSVATWDTEAFF	TGCAGCGTGGCTACATGGGACACTGAAGCTTTCTTT
-	TRBV9	-	TRBJ1-6	CASSVSPGPHNNSPLHF	TGTGCCAGCAGCGTATCCCCAGGGCCACACAATAATTCACCCCTCCACTTT
-	TRBV29-1	-	TRBJ1-2	CSVGHNYGYTF	TGCAGCGTTGGACATAACTATGGCTACACCTTC
-	TRBV9	-	TRBJ1-3	CASSVAGGNTIYF	TGTGCCAGCAGCGTAGCAGGTGGAAACACCATATATTTT
-	TRBV12-5	-	TRBJ1-1	CASRGMNTEAFF	TGTGCTAGCCGGGGAATGAACACTGAAGCTTTCTTT
once	TRBV10-3	-	TRBJ2-1	CAIRDTYNEQFF	TGTGCCATCAGGGACACCTACAATGAGCAGTTCTTC
-	TRBV13	-	TRBJ2-3	CASSPRDRNTQYF	TGTGCCAGCAGCCCCCGGGACCGCAATACGCAGTATTTT
-	TRBV12-1	-	TRBJ2-1	CASLGLAGNNEQFF	TGTGCCAGCCTCGGACTAGCGGGGAACAATGAGCAGTTCTTC
-	TRBV19	-	TRBJ2-2	CASSISGRGTGELFF	TGTGCCAGTAGTATCTCCGGCAGGGGCACCGGGGAGCTGTTTTTT
-	TRBV9	TRBD2	TRBJ2-1	CASIPLAGTYNEQFF	TGTGCCAGCATCCCTCTAGCGGGAACCTACAATGAGCAGTTCTTC
-	TRBV5-6	-	TRBJ2-7	CASSPTATGYEQYF	TGTGCCAGCAGCCCGACAGCCACCGGCTACGAGCAGTACTTC
-	TRBV30	-	TRBJ1-4	CAWYGQPNEKLFF	TGTGCCTGGTATGGACAGCCTAATGAAAAACTGTTTTTT
-	TRBV5-4	-	TRBJ1-3	CASSLFGGNTIYF	TGTGCCAGCAGCTTGTTTGGTGGAAACACCATATATTTT
-	TRBV30	-	TRBJ1-2	CALSGLSYGYTF	TGTGCCTTGTCGGGACTGTCCTATGGCTACACCTTC
-	TRBV18	-	TRBJ2-5	CASSPLGARETQYF	TGTGCCAGCTCACCACTTGGGGCCCGAGAGACCCAGTACTTC
-	TRBV10-3	TRBD1	TRBJ2-2	CATTGGANTGELFF	TGTGCCACCACAGGGGGCGCGAACACCGGGGAGCTGTTTTTT
-	TRBV6-5	-	TRBJ2-1	CASSYSFKYVEQFF	TGTGCCAGCAGTTACTCGTTTAAGTACGTTGAGCAGTTCTTC
-	TRBV5-6	-	TRBJ2-7	CASSPGLLVTREQYF	TGTGCCAGCAGCCCGGGATTACTAGTGACCCGCGAGCAGTACTTC
-	TRBV5-1	-	TRBJ2-6	CASSLDLGRANVLTF	TGCGCCAGCAGCTTGGATCTTGGGAGGGCCAACGTCCTGACTTTC
-	TRBV5-6	-	TRBJ2-1	CASSLGPHNEQFF	TGTGCCAGCAGCTTAGGTCCCCATAATGAGCAGTTCTTC
-	TRBV19	-	TRBJ1-2	CASSDHYGYTF	TGTGCCAGTAGCGACCACTATGGCTACACCTTC
-	TRBV13	-	TRBJ2-3	CASSLNHRSTDTQYF	TGTGCCAGCAGCTTAAACCACAGAAGCACAGATACGCAGTATTTT
once	TRBV2	TRBD1	TRBJ1-4	CASSSGGTNEKLFF	TGTGCCAGCAGCTCAGGGGGCACTAATGAAAAACTGTTTTTT
-	TRBV10-3	-	TRBJ1-2	CAIPKGNYGYTF	TGTGCCATCCCAAAAGGGAACTATGGCTACACCTTC
-	TRBV30	TRBD1	TRBJ1-1	CAWSVAGGTEAFF	TGTGCCTGGAGTGTAGCAGGGGGCACTGAAGCTTTCTTT
-	TRBV19	-	TRBJ1-1	CATREGRNTEAFF	TGTGCCACTCGAGAGGGGCGGAACACTGAAGCTTTCTTT
-	TRBV5-5	TRBD1	TRBJ1-1	CASSLDGTGGWSTEAFF	TGTGCCAGCAGCCTGGACGGGACAGGGGGCTGGAGCACTGAAGCTTTCTTT
-	TRBV5-1	-	TRBJ1-2	CASSSRDTNYGYTF	TGCGCCAGCAGCAGCCGGGACACTAACTATGGCTACACCTTC
few	TRBV5-6	-	TRBJ1-2	CASSYRYYGYTF	TGTGCCAGCAGTTATCGGTACTATGGCTACACCTTC
-	TRBV27	-	TRBJ2-7	CASSFNYEQYF	TGTGCCAGCAGCTTTAACTACGAGCAGTACTTC
few	TRBV6-1	-	TRBJ1-2	CASSALGGVYTF	TGTGCCAGCAGCGCCCTCGGGGGCGTCTACACCTTC
few	TRBV4-1	-	TRBJ1-1	CASSQVLDTEAFF	TGCGCCAGCAGCCAAGTTCTCGACACTGAAGCTTTCTTT
-	TRBV7-6	TRBD2	TRBJ2-1	CASSRSGRRVNEQFF	TGTGCCAGCAGCCGGAGCGGGAGACGGGTTAATGAGCAGTTCTTC
few	TRBV30	-	TRBJ1-3	CAWRGFSGNTIYF	TGTGCCTGGAGGGGGTTTTCTGGAAACACCATATATTTT
-	TRBV10-3	TRBD1	TRBJ2-3	CAISGTGGTDTQYF	TGTGCCATCAGTGGGACAGGGGGCACAGATACGCAGTATTTT
-	TRBV10-2	TRBD2	TRBJ2-7	CASSISSGSKSEQYF	TGCGCCAGCAGTATATCTAGCGGGAGTAAGAGCGAGCAGTACTTC
-	TRBV30	-	TRBJ1-1	CASEGLNTEAFF	TGTGCCTCCGAAGGTCTGAACACTGAAGCTTTCTTT
-	TRBV4-1	TRBD2	TRBJ2-1	CASSQASGGAEEQFF	TGCGCCAGCAGCCAAGCTAGCGGGGGGGCAGAAGAGCAGTTCTTC
-	TRBV11-2	-	TRBJ2-7	CASSLDSSSYEQYF	TGTGCCAGCAGCTTAGACTCCAGCTCCTACGAGCAGTACTTC